The clone carrying this TCR beta chain appeared a few times. Antigen: not known. The data stem from a study of blood T cells in healthy people across ages. Study conclusions and caveats: Aged donors had fewer naive CD4+ cells and lower diversity than long-lived donors. Per million T cells, TCR beta diversity dropped about linearly as age rose.

A J-beta primer mix and a sample-barcoded 5' primer were used in a second PCR of roughly 6 to 11 cycles. Tagging of each cDNA molecule was performed by a template-switch adaptor with 12 random nucleotides. A minimum of 2.5 million CDR3-containing paired-end reads was obtained for each sample. TCRdb ran MiXCR on the 5' RACE reads and lists one entry per CDR3 protein. The data hold approximately 880,000 distinct CDR3 sequences, with roughly 48% observed a single time. CDR3 length equals 13 residues. Germline CDR1 and CDR2: SGHAT and FQDESV (reference sequence). V dropped 5 bases and J dropped 9 bases, with 14 bases sitting between them.

Sequenced: blood. This sequence was found in a man under 40 in good health. V gene TRBV11-1 combines with J gene TRBJ2-1; D call uncertain. The CDR3 coding sequence is TGTGCCAGCAGCAGGGTTGAATTAGGTGAGCAGTTCTTC. It codes for CASSRVELGEQFF.